The present entry profiles one T cell receptor beta chain with its context. Primers: 60 Vbeta forward and 13 Jbeta reverse. The method was immunoSEQ multiplex PCR; TCRdb's version includes in-frame clones alone and lacks a portion of them. The data show roughly 100,000 clones, with approximately 78% seen just once and under 2% held by the top ten. The data were taken from a study of cytomegalovirus exposure and HLA in healthy donors. Across the study: Around 78 million unique TCRs, all from HLA-typed donors, were included in an early release of the data.

V lost 2 bases, J lost 5 bases, and 6 bases lay in between. The germline V gene has CDR1 SEHNR and CDR2 FQNEAQ (reference sequence). The CDR3 consists of 13 residues. The V and J genes are TRBV7-9 and TRBJ2-2, with TRBD2 as a possible D gene (5 bases). The clonotype originates from a woman between 35 and 50 years old in good health and CMV-seronegative. Material for sequencing was PBMCs. The chain's CDR3 is CASSLTRTGELFF. DNA of the CDR3: TGTGCCAGCAGCTTAACTAGAACCGGGGAGCTGTTTTTT.